The rows below give T cell receptor beta chains drawn from one sample of a study of T cell responses to AZD1222 COVID-19 vaccine. The data were produced by immunoSEQ multiplex PCR, yet TCRdb's version contains in-frame clones alone and is incomplete. The sample lists about 140,000 clones; over 85% were seen once. The sample was peripheral blood, taken on day 0 of AZD1222 vaccination. The receptors were sampled from an adult in good health. The CDR3 runs from the conserved cysteine through the conserved F or W. Fields, in order: J gene, clone size, D gene, V gene, CDR3 protein, CDR3 DNA. A D gene is named only where the DNA matches it firmly. Rows may omit the clone size; those that give it use once, few, many or a size class.

J gene: TRBJ2-5; clone size: NA; D gene: NA; V gene: TRBV19; CDR3 protein: CASSGSAQETQYF; CDR3 DNA: TGTGCCAGTTCGGGGTCAGCCCAAGAGACCCAGTACTTC
J gene: TRBJ1-6; clone size: NA; D gene: NA; V gene: TRBV14; CDR3 protein: CASSQRRRGGSPLHF; CDR3 DNA: TGTGCCAGCAGCCAACGTCGGCGGGGGGGCTCACCCCTCCACTTT
J gene: TRBJ2-1; clone size: NA; D gene: TRBD2; V gene: TRBV28; CDR3 protein: CASSTRLAGGLVNEQFF; CDR3 DNA: TGTGCCAGCAGTACCCGACTAGCGGGGGGGCTTGTCAATGAGCAGTTCTTC
J gene: TRBJ1-5; clone size: NA; D gene: NA; V gene: TRBV28; CDR3 protein: CASSFTGGNQPQHF; CDR3 DNA: TGTGCCAGCAGTTTCACCGGTGGCAATCAGCCCCAGCATTTT
J gene: TRBJ2-2; clone size: NA; D gene: NA; V gene: TRBV5-6; CDR3 protein: CASSTPSAGGELFF; CDR3 DNA: TGTGCCAGCAGCACTCCCTCTGCGGGCGGGGAGCTGTTTTTT
J gene: TRBJ2-5; clone size: NA; D gene: TRBD2; V gene: TRBV2; CDR3 protein: CASSPRLAGGGETQYF; CDR3 DNA: TGTGCCAGCAGTCCTAGACTAGCGGGGGGCGGGGAGACCCAGTACTTC
J gene: TRBJ1-6; clone size: NA; D gene: TRBD1; V gene: TRBV25-1; CDR3 protein: CASSVDRGGNSPLHF; CDR3 DNA: TGTGCCAGCAGTGTCGACAGGGGTGGAAATTCACCCCTCCACTTT
J gene: TRBJ2-7; clone size: NA; D gene: NA; V gene: TRBV4-2; CDR3 protein: CASSQDLASSYEQYF; CDR3 DNA: TGTGCCAGCAGCCAAGATCTGGCGAGCTCCTACGAGCAGTACTTC
J gene: TRBJ1-1; clone size: NA; D gene: NA; V gene: TRBV2; CDR3 protein: CASTLWMGNTEAFF; CDR3 DNA: TGTGCCAGCACTCTGTGGATGGGGAACACTGAAGCTTTCTTT
J gene: TRBJ2-7; clone size: NA; D gene: TRBD1; V gene: TRBV5-1; CDR3 protein: CASSSGQGAEEQYF; CDR3 DNA: TGCGCCAGCAGCTCGGGACAGGGGGCGGAGGAGCAGTACTTC
J gene: TRBJ2-7; clone size: NA; D gene: TRBD1; V gene: TRBV19; CDR3 protein: CASSRTKGQGYSYEQYF; CDR3 DNA: TGTGCCAGTAGCAGGACGAAGGGACAGGGCTACTCCTACGAGCAGTACTTC
J gene: TRBJ2-1; clone size: NA; D gene: NA; V gene: TRBV28; CDR3 protein: CASSSPSGGDNEQFF; CDR3 DNA: TGTGCCAGCAGTTCCCCTAGTGGGGGAGACAATGAGCAGTTCTTC
J gene: TRBJ1-4; clone size: NA; D gene: NA; V gene: TRBV5-4; CDR3 protein: CASSLSTRPNEKLFF; CDR3 DNA: TGTGCCAGCAGCTTGAGTACAAGGCCCAATGAAAAACTGTTTTTT
J gene: TRBJ2-1; clone size: NA; D gene: NA; V gene: TRBV4-1; CDR3 protein: CASSQALTAPYEQFF; CDR3 DNA: TGCGCCAGCAGCCAAGCCTTGACTGCCCCCTATGAGCAGTTCTTC
J gene: TRBJ2-5; clone size: NA; D gene: NA; V gene: TRBV5-4; CDR3 protein: CASQSSGGLDETQYF; CDR3 DNA: TGTGCCAGCCAAAGCTCGGGGGGCCTTGATGAGACCCAGTACTTC
J gene: TRBJ2-1; clone size: NA; D gene: TRBD2; V gene: TRBV5-1; CDR3 protein: CASSLGPSLAGGDNEQFF; CDR3 DNA: TGCGCCAGCAGCTTGGGCCCAAGTCTAGCGGGAGGGGACAATGAGCAGTTCTTC
J gene: TRBJ2-7; clone size: NA; D gene: NA; V gene: TRBV4-1; CDR3 protein: CASSQTGTYEQYF; CDR3 DNA: TGCGCCAGCAGCCAAACAGGGACCTACGAGCAGTACTTC
J gene: TRBJ1-5; clone size: NA; D gene: NA; V gene: TRBV12-3/TRBV12-4; CDR3 protein: CASSSAINQPQHF; CDR3 DNA: TGTGCCAGCAGTTCCGCCATTAATCAGCCCCAGCATTTT
J gene: TRBJ2-2; clone size: NA; D gene: NA; V gene: TRBV4-2; CDR3 protein: CASSQDPGVAHRELFF; CDR3 DNA: TGTGCCAGCAGCCAAGATCCGGGAGTGGCTCACCGGGAGCTGTTTTTT
J gene: TRBJ2-7; clone size: NA; D gene: NA; V gene: TRBV11-2; CDR3 protein: CASSVAGFSYEQYF; CDR3 DNA: TGTGCCAGCAGCGTCGCGGGGTTCTCCTACGAGCAGTACTTC
J gene: TRBJ2-1; clone size: NA; D gene: NA; V gene: TRBV7-2; CDR3 protein: CASSSSPDYYNEQFF; CDR3 DNA: TGTGCCAGCAGTTCTAGCCCTGACTACTACAATGAGCAGTTCTTC
J gene: TRBJ1-1; clone size: NA; D gene: NA; V gene: TRBV2; CDR3 protein: CASIRQNTEAFF; CDR3 DNA: TGTGCCAGCATAAGACAAAACACTGAAGCTTTCTTT
J gene: TRBJ1-4; clone size: once; D gene: NA; V gene: TRBV7-6; CDR3 protein: CASSLDRLGGLFF; CDR3 DNA: TGTGCCAGCAGCTTAGACAGGTTGGGGGGACTGTTTTTT
J gene: TRBJ2-3; clone size: NA; D gene: NA; V gene: TRBV2; CDR3 protein: CASPDTRTDTQYF; CDR3 DNA: TGTGCCAGCCCAGACACCCGCACAGATACGCAGTATTTT
J gene: TRBJ1-5; clone size: NA; D gene: NA; V gene: TRBV5-1; CDR3 protein: CASSLEGASNQPQHF; CDR3 DNA: TGCGCCAGCAGCCTGGAAGGGGCTTCCAATCAGCCCCAGCATTTT
J gene: TRBJ2-5; clone size: NA; D gene: NA; V gene: TRBV6-2/TRBV6-3; CDR3 protein: CASSPNRGRSQETQYF; CDR3 DNA: TGTGCCAGCAGCCCTAATAGGGGACGGAGCCAAGAGACCCAGTACTTC
J gene: TRBJ1-6; clone size: NA; D gene: TRBD1; V gene: TRBV3-1/TRBV3-2; CDR3 protein: CASSRRDSNSPLHF; CDR3 DNA: TGTGCCAGCAGCCGCCGGGACAGTAATTCACCCCTCCACTTT
J gene: TRBJ2-3; clone size: NA; D gene: NA; V gene: TRBV27; CDR3 protein: CASSLKATDTQYF; CDR3 DNA: TGTGCCAGCAGCCTAAAAGCCACAGATACGCAGTATTTT
J gene: TRBJ2-7; clone size: many; D gene: TRBD2; V gene: TRBV7-9; CDR3 protein: CASSLGTRPYEQYF; CDR3 DNA: TGTGCCAGCAGCTTAGGGACTAGACCCTACGAGCAGTACTTC
J gene: TRBJ1-2; clone size: once; D gene: NA; V gene: TRBV7-2; CDR3 protein: CASSPRGENGYTF; CDR3 DNA: TGTGCCAGCAGCCCTAGGGGAGAGAATGGCTACACCTTC
J gene: TRBJ2-7; clone size: NA; D gene: NA; V gene: TRBV7-8; CDR3 protein: CASSLGTVNSYEQYF; CDR3 DNA: TGTGCCAGCAGCTTAGGGACAGTAAACTCCTACGAGCAGTACTTC
J gene: TRBJ2-7; clone size: NA; D gene: NA; V gene: TRBV12-3/TRBV12-4; CDR3 protein: CASSLAGSLEQYF; CDR3 DNA: TGTGCCAGCAGTTTGGCAGGTAGCTTGGAGCAGTACTTC
J gene: TRBJ1-1; clone size: NA; D gene: TRBD1; V gene: TRBV7-2; CDR3 protein: CASSRQGAITEAFF; CDR3 DNA: TGTGCCAGCAGCAGACAGGGGGCGATCACTGAAGCTTTCTTT
J gene: TRBJ2-1; clone size: few; D gene: TRBD2; V gene: TRBV29-1; CDR3 protein: CSVEGIGTSRNEQFF; CDR3 DNA: TGCAGCGTTGAGGGGATCGGGACTAGTAGGAATGAGCAGTTCTTC
J gene: TRBJ2-1; clone size: NA; D gene: NA; V gene: TRBV11-2; CDR3 protein: CASSYGGSYNEQFF; CDR3 DNA: TGTGCCAGCAGCTACGGGGGATCCTACAATGAGCAGTTCTTC
J gene: TRBJ2-1; clone size: NA; D gene: TRBD2; V gene: TRBV11-2; CDR3 protein: CASSLGLAGVPSYNEQFF; CDR3 DNA: TGTGCCAGCAGCTTGGGACTAGCGGGGGTCCCCTCCTACAATGAGCAGTTCTTC
J gene: TRBJ1-1; clone size: NA; D gene: NA; V gene: TRBV7-9; CDR3 protein: CASSVRDTEAFF; CDR3 DNA: TGTGCCAGCAGTGTAAGGGACACTGAAGCTTTCTTT
J gene: TRBJ2-7; clone size: NA; D gene: NA; V gene: TRBV19; CDR3 protein: CASSIGARYEQYF; CDR3 DNA: TGTGCCAGTAGTATAGGTGCGAGGTACGAGCAGTACTTC
J gene: TRBJ1-1; clone size: NA; D gene: NA; V gene: TRBV7-6; CDR3 protein: CASSPRTDLTSNTEAFF; CDR3 DNA: TGTGCCAGCAGCCCCCGGACAGACCTGACCTCGAACACTGAAGCTTTCTTT
J gene: TRBJ1-2; clone size: NA; D gene: NA; V gene: TRBV2; CDR3 protein: CASSEGDGNYGYTF; CDR3 DNA: TGTGCCAGCAGTGAGGGGGACGGGAACTATGGCTACACCTTC
J gene: TRBJ2-7; clone size: NA; D gene: NA; V gene: TRBV21-1; CDR3 protein: CASSTTYAGTAEQYF; CDR3 DNA: TGTGCCAGCAGCACAACGTACGCCGGCACAGCCGAGCAGTACTTC
J gene: TRBJ1-1; clone size: NA; D gene: TRBD1; V gene: TRBV18; CDR3 protein: CASSPRTGDTEAFF; CDR3 DNA: TGTGCCAGCTCACCCCGGACAGGGGACACTGAAGCTTTCTTT
J gene: TRBJ1-1; clone size: NA; D gene: NA; V gene: TRBV5-4; CDR3 protein: CASSLTGSPEAFF; CDR3 DNA: TGTGCCAGCAGCCTTACAGGGTCCCCTGAAGCTTTCTTT
J gene: TRBJ2-1; clone size: few; D gene: NA; V gene: TRBV19; CDR3 protein: CASSIGQSSYNEQFF; CDR3 DNA: TGTGCCAGTAGTATAGGCCAGAGCTCCTACAATGAGCAGTTCTTC
J gene: TRBJ2-7; clone size: NA; D gene: TRBD1; V gene: TRBV6-5; CDR3 protein: CASRIAGTGTYEQYF; CDR3 DNA: TGTGCCAGCAGAATCGCCGGGACAGGGACCTACGAGCAGTACTTC
J gene: TRBJ2-1; clone size: NA; D gene: NA; V gene: TRBV5-4; CDR3 protein: CASSLATGKTHNEQFF; CDR3 DNA: TGTGCCAGCAGCTTGGCCACAGGGAAGACACACAATGAGCAGTTCTTC
J gene: TRBJ1-6; clone size: NA; D gene: NA; V gene: TRBV28; CDR3 protein: CASSFSAYYNSPLHF; CDR3 DNA: TGTGCCAGCAGTTTCTCAGCCTACTATAATTCACCCCTCCACTTT
J gene: TRBJ2-7; clone size: NA; D gene: NA; V gene: TRBV5-6; CDR3 protein: CASSLIQGGSYEQYF; CDR3 DNA: TGTGCCAGCAGCTTGATTCAGGGGGGTTCCTACGAGCAGTACTTC
J gene: TRBJ1-3; clone size: NA; D gene: NA; V gene: TRBV7-2; CDR3 protein: CASSLEGPGNTIYF; CDR3 DNA: TGTGCCAGCAGCTTAGAAGGACCTGGAAACACCATATATTTT
J gene: TRBJ2-7; clone size: NA; D gene: TRBD2; V gene: TRBV3-1/TRBV3-2; CDR3 protein: CASSPGLAGAYEQYF; CDR3 DNA: TGTGCCAGCAGCCCCGGACTAGCGGGAGCCTACGAGCAGTACTTC
J gene: TRBJ2-5; clone size: NA; D gene: NA; V gene: TRBV4-2; CDR3 protein: CASSPRRSGFQETQYF; CDR3 DNA: TGTGCCAGCAGCCCCCGGCGGTCGGGGTTCCAAGAGACCCAGTACTTC
J gene: TRBJ2-5; clone size: NA; D gene: NA; V gene: TRBV7-9; CDR3 protein: CASGIQETQYF; CDR3 DNA: TGTGCCAGCGGGATACAAGAGACCCAGTACTTC
J gene: TRBJ2-7; clone size: NA; D gene: TRBD2; V gene: TRBV11-2; CDR3 protein: CASSKRDGSYEQYF; CDR3 DNA: TGTGCCAGCAGTAAGCGGGACGGCTCCTACGAGCAGTACTTC
J gene: TRBJ2-7; clone size: once; D gene: TRBD1; V gene: TRBV6-5; CDR3 protein: CASSWARDRRGHEQYF; CDR3 DNA: TGTGCCAGCAGTTGGGCAAGGGACAGAAGGGGCCACGAGCAGTACTTC